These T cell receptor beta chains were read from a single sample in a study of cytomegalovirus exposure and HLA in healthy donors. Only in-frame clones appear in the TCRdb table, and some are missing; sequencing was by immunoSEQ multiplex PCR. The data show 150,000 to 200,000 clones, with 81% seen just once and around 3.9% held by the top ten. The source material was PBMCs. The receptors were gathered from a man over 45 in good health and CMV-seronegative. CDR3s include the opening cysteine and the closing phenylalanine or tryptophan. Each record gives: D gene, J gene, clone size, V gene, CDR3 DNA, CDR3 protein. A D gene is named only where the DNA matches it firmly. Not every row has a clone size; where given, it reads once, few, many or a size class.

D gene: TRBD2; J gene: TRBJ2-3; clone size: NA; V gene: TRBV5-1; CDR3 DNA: TGCGCCAGCAGCTTCGCGAGGACTAGCGGGGAGATTGCAGATACGCAGTATTTT; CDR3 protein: CASSFARTSGEIADTQYF
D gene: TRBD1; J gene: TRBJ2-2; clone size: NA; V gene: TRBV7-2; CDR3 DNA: TGTGCCAGCAGCCGCTCGACAGGGCTCGGGGAGCTGTTTTTT; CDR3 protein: CASSRSTGLGELFF
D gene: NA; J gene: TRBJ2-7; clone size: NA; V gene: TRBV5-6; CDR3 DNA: TGTGCCAGCAGCTTGCTGACACATACCTACGAGCAGTACTTC; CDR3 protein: CASSLLTHTYEQYF
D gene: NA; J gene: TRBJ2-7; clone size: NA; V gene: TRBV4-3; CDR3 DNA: TGCTCCAGCAGCCAAGAAACGGTAATCTCCTACGAGCAGTACTTC; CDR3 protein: CSSSQETVISYEQYF
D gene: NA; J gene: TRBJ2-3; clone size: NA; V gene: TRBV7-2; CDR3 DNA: TGTGCCAGCGGTCCAGGGGTAGATACGCAGTATTTT; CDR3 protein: CASGPGVDTQYF
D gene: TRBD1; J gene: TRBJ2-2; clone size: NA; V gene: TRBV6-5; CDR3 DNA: TGTGCCAGCAGTCTCCGGGACAGGGGCACCGGGGAGCTGTTTTTT; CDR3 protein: CASSLRDRGTGELFF
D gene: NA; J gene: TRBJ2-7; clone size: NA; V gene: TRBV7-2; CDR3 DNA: TGTGCCAGCAGCCCAGCAGCGTCCTACGAGCAGTACTTC; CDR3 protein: CASSPAASYEQYF
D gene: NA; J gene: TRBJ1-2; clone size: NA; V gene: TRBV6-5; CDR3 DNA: TGTGCCAGCAGTTACGTGTTGGGGAGGAACTATGGCTACACCTTC; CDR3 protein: CASSYVLGRNYGYTF
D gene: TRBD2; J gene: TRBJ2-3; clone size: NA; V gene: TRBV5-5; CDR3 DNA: TGTGCCAGCAGCTTGGGGGGGACTAGCATGACAGATACGCAGTATTTT; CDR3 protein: CASSLGGTSMTDTQYF
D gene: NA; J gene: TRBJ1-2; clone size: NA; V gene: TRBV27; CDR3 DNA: TGTGCCAGCAGTACTGGACTCCACTATGGCTACACCTTC; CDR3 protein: CASSTGLHYGYTF
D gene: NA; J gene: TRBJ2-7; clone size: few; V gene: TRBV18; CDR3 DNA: TGTGCCAGCTCACCAACTTTGTCCGAATCCTACGAGCAGTACTTC; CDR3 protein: CASSPTLSESYEQYF
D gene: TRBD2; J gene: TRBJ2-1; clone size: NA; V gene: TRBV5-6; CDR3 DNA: TGTGCCAGCAGCTTTTCAGCGGGGGCCTACAATGAGCAGTTCTTC; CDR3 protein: CASSFSAGAYNEQFF
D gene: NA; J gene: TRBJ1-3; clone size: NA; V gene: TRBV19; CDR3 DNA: TGTGCCAGTAGTATCGGAGAGAGGTCCTCTGGAAACACCATATATTTT; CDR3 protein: CASSIGERSSGNTIYF
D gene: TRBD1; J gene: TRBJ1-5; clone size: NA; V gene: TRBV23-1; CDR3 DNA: TGCGCCAGCAGTCAATCGAGAGGCAGGGGGTGGTTGCGCAATCAGCCCCAGCATTTT; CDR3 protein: CASSQSRGRGWLRNQPQHF
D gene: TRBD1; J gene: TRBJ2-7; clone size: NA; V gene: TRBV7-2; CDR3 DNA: TGTGCCAGCAGCCTAGCCCCGGACAGGACCGGCGAGCAGTACTTC; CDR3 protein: CASSLAPDRTGEQYF
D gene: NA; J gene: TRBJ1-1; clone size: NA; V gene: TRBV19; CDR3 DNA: TGTGCCAGTACCAAGGGAGGATGGACGGTGGGGGCTTTCTTT; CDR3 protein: CASTKGGWTVGAFF
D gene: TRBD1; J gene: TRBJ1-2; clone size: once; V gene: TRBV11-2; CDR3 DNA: TGTGCCAGCAGCTTAGATCAGGGGGCGGGTGGCTACACCTTC; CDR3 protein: CASSLDQGAGGYTF
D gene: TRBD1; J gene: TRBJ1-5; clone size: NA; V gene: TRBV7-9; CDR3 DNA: TGTGCCAGCAGCTTAGACAGGGGTGATCAGCCCCAGCATTTT; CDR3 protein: CASSLDRGDQPQHF
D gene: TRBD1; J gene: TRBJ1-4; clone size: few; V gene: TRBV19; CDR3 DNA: TGTGCCAGTAGTTACAGGGGAACTAATGAAAAACTGTTTTTT; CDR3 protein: CASSYRGTNEKLFF
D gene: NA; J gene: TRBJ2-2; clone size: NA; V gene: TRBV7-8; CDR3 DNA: TGTGCCAGCAGCACCCCGAAGGGCGGGGAGGCGAGAGGGGAGCTGTTTTTT; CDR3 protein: CASSTPKGGEARGELFF
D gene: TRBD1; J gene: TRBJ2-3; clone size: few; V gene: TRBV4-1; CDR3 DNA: TGCGCCAGCAGCCAAGGGACAGGGGCACTCATTAGCACAGATACGCAGTATTTT; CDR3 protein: CASSQGTGALISTDTQYF
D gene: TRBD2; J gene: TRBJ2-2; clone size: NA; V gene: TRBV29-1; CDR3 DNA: TGCAGCGTTGGGGCGGGGGGGCCGACCGGGGAGCTGTTTTTT; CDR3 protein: CSVGAGGPTGELFF
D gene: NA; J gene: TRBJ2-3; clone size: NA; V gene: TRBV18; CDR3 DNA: TGTGCCAGCTCACCTAAGAGGTTCGCAGATACGCAGTATTTT; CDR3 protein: CASSPKRFADTQYF
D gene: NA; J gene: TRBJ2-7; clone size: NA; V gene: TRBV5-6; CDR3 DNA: TGTGCCAGCAGCTTGGTACAGGCGACCTACGAGCAGTACTTC; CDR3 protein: CASSLVQATYEQYF
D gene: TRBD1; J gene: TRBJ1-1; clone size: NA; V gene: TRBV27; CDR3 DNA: TGTGCCAGCAGCCAGGGGGCGAGAACTGAAGCTTTCTTT; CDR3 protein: CASSQGARTEAFF
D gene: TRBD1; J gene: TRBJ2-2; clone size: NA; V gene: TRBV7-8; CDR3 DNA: TGTGCCAGCAGCTTACGGACAGGCTATAACACCGGGGAGCTGTTTTTT; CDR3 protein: CASSLRTGYNTGELFF
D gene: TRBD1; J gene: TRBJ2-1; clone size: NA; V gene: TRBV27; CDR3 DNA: TGTGCCAGCAGTTTAGGACAGGGGCCCCTCATTGAGCAGTTCTTC; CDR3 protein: CASSLGQGPLIEQFF
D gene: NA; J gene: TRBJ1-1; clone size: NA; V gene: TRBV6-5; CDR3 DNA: TGTGCCAGCAGACGGGACACTGAAGCTTTCTTT; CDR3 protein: CASRRDTEAFF
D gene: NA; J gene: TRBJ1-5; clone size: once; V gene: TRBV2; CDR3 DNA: TGTGCCAGCAGAGGGCAGGGGAATCAGCCCCAGCATTTT; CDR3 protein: CASRGQGNQPQHF
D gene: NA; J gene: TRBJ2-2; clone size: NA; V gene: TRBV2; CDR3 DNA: TGTGCCAGCAGTGACGGGGGGCGCACCGGGGAGCTGTTTTTT; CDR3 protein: CASSDGGRTGELFF
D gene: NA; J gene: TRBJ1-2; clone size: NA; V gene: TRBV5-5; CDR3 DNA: TGTGCCAGCAGCTTGGAGGTGGGGCACTATGGCTACACCTTC; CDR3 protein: CASSLEVGHYGYTF